Below, 29 T cell receptor beta chains from the same sample are listed, as sequenced in a study of shared clonotypes between healthy human individuals. Assay: immunoSEQ multiplex PCR; the TCRdb copy retains only in-frame clones and omits some. This table has about 690,000 clones, roughly 87% appearing once. Sample: memory CD8+ T cells from PBMCs. Stated subset: CD45RO+ cells pooled with CCR7-negative TemRA cells. These receptor sequences come from a young man in good health. Some clones in this sample may be carry-over from other donors' samples.

This rearrangement joins TRBV11-2 to TRBJ2-1; D not resolved. Germline V CDR1 and CDR2: SGHAT, FQNNGV. This CDR3 comprises 15 residues. Trimming cost V 0 bases and J 3 bases, with 9 bases left between them. The CDR3 protein is CASSLDPEIYNEQFF. CDR3 coding DNA: TGTGCCAGCAGCTTAGATCCGGAGATCTACAATGAGCAGTTCTTC. The full variable domain, in which reference TRBV11-2 and TRBJ2-1 provide the parts outside the CDR3, is EAGVAQSPRYKIIEKRQSVAFWCNPISGHATLYWYQQILGQGPKLLIQFQNNGVVDDSQLPKDRFSAERLKGVDSTLKIQPAKLEDSAVYLCASSLDPEIYNEQFFGPGTRLTVL.

The J gene is TRBJ1-4, the V gene TRBV28, with 8 positions matching TRBD1. From germline, CDR1 is MDHEN and CDR2 SYDVKM. This CDR3 has 11 amino acids. Trimming took 7 bases from V and 13 from J; bases not matched to a gene: 5. CDR3 coding DNA: TGTGCCAGCACCGAGGACAGGGTACTGTTTTTT. This sequence encodes CASTEDRVLFF.

The chain uses TRBV28 and TRBJ2-1, with a weak D call TRBD2 (6 bases). CDR3 size: 16 residues. The V end was cut by 5 bases, the J end by 1 base, with 15 bases between. The germline V gene encodes CDR1 MDHEN and CDR2 SYDVKM. The CDR3 sequence: CASSGTGGRSYNEQFF. The DNA for the CDR3 is TGTGCCAGCAGTGGAACAGGAGGGCGTTCCTACAATGAGCAGTTCTTC.

The gene calls are TRBV7-9 and TRBJ1-1; tentatively, D is TRBD1 (6 bases). Trimming cost V 7 bases and J 3 bases, with 21 bases left between them. The CDR3 consists of 16 residues. In germline, CDR1 is SEHNR, CDR2 FQNEAQ (reference sequence). As DNA, the CDR3 is TGTGCCAGCATCCCTCAAAACAGGGAGCCCGACACTGAAGCTTTCTTT. It translates to CASIPQNREPDTEAFF.

The chain is built from TRBV11-2 and TRBJ2-1; no firm D call. The CDR3 has 15 amino acids. CDR1 and CDR2 (germline): SGHAT, FQNNGV. Trimming stripped 1 base from V and 3 bases from J, with 10 bases between. CDR3 in amino acids: CASSLVLNGYNEQFF. CDR3 nucleotide sequence: TGTGCCAGCAGCTTAGTGTTAAATGGCTACAATGAGCAGTTCTTC.

The chain recombines TRBV28 with TRBJ1-3; D call uncertain. Trimming stripped 4 bases from V and 0 bases from J, with 7 bases between. CDR1 and CDR2 from the germline V gene are MDHEN and SYDVKM. The CDR3 covers 14 residues. The chain's CDR3 is CASSYPVSGNTIYF. DNA of the CDR3: TGTGCCAGCAGTTACCCGGTCTCTGGAAACACCATATATTTT.

For the CDR3, the DNA is TGCAGCGTCCAGGTCCCCCTCACCGGGGAGCTGTTTTTT. Translating gives CSVQVPLTGELFF. The rearrangement uses TRBV29-1 and TRBJ2-2; D unclear. The germline V gene has CDR1 SQVTM and CDR2 ANQGSEA. The CDR3 loop spans 13 amino acids. Between the trimmed V and J ends, which lost 6 bases and 4 bases, there was a span of 12 bases.

V is TRBV7-6 and J is TRBJ2-2, with 7 bases aligning to TRBD2. This CDR3 contains 16 residues. Germline V gene sequence: CDR1 SGHVS, CDR2 FNYEAQ. J lost 5 bases, V lost 6 bases, and 12 bases had no gene match. The CDR3 DNA follows: TGTGCCAGCAGTCCCCGGGTGGTCGGGGGGACCGGGGAGCTGTTTTTT. It codes for CASSPRVVGGTGELFF.

The chain combines TRBV11-2 with TRBJ1-1; 10 nucleotides align to TRBD1. The V and J ends lost 5 bases and 3 bases, in that order; junction bases with no gene match: 6. This CDR3 is 15 amino acids long. The V gene's germline CDR1 is SGHAT and CDR2 FQNNGV. The CDR3 DNA reads as TGTGCCAGCAGCCCGAGACAGGGGGCAGACACTGAAGCTTTCTTT. Translation gives CASSPRQGADTEAFF. Drawing the rest from reference TRBV11-2 and TRBJ1-1, the complete variable domain is EAGVAQSPRYKIIEKRQSVAFWCNPISGHATLYWYQQILGQGPKLLIQFQNNGVVDDSQLPKDRFSAERLKGVDSTLKIQPAKLEDSAVYLCASSPRQGADTEAFFGQGTRLTVV.

The chain uses TRBV27 and TRBJ1-2, with 8 bases lining up with TRBD1. This CDR3 spans 16 amino acids. CDR1 and CDR2 (germline): MNHEY, SMNVEV (reference sequence). V was clipped by 5 bases and J by 0 bases; unmatched bases: 8. The CDR3 is CASSPRQGTSNYGYTF. In DNA form, the CDR3 reads TGTGCCAGCAGTCCGCGACAGGGGACCTCTAACTATGGCTACACCTTC.

The rearrangement joins TRBV7-3 to TRBJ2-1, with 7 bases lining up with TRBD1. V lost 2 bases and J lost 8; bases outside the gene matches: 6. The germline V gene has CDR1 SGHTA and CDR2 FQGTGA. The CDR3 loop spans 14 amino acids. Written as DNA, the CDR3 is TGTGCCAGCAGCTTACAACAGGGGAGCGATGAGCAGTTCTTC. Translated: CASSLQQGSDEQFF.

This chain uses TRBV6-5 with TRBJ2-1, with 12 bases that match TRBD2. V was clipped by 5 bases and J by 5 bases; unmatched bases: 4. This CDR3 is built from 15 residues. Germline CDR1 reads MNHEY; CDR2 reads SVGAGI. The chain's CDR3 is CASSLGLAGNNEQFF. The CDR3 DNA reads TGTGCCAGCAGTCTAGGACTAGCGGGAAACAATGAGCAGTTCTTC.

The gene calls are TRBV7-8 and TRBJ1-5, with a tentative D call TRBD1 (5 bases). Trimming removed 5 bases from V and 1 base from J, with 15 bases in between. This CDR3 has 16 residues. Per germline, CDR1 SGHVS and CDR2 FQNEAQ. For the CDR3, the DNA is TGTGCCAGCAGCCAATTCCCTCGGGGGAGCAATCAGCCCCAGCATTTT. The encoded protein is CASSQFPRGSNQPQHF. The full variable domain, completed using reference TRBV7-8 and TRBJ1-5, is GAGVSQSPRYKVAKRGQDVALRCDPISGHVSLFWYQQALGQGPEFLTYFQNEAQLDKSGLPSDRFFAERPEGSVSTLKIQRTQQEDSAVYLCASSQFPRGSNQPQHFGDGTRLSIL.

The chain couples TRBV28 to TRBJ2-5; a weak D match, TRBD2 (5 bases). V lost 5 bases, J lost 11 bases, and 21 bases lay in between. Germline CDR1 and CDR2: MDHEN and SYDVKM. CDR3 length: 14 amino acids. CDR3 amino acids: CASSQFQTSGEQYF. Here the CDR3 DNA reads TGTGCCAGCAGTCAGTTCCAGACGAGTGGGGAGCAGTACTTC.

V and J are TRBV4-1 and TRBJ2-7; D is uncertain. This CDR3 region has 17 residues. Germline CDR1 is MGHRA and CDR2 is YSYEKL. Trimming removed 2 bases from V and 0 bases from J, with 17 bases in between. This chain's CDR3 is CASSQRVGTRNSYEQYF. The DNA for the CDR3 is TGCGCCAGCAGCCAAAGGGTGGGTACTCGTAACTCCTACGAGCAGTACTTC.

As for this clone: A much larger clone differs by one base, so this may be a read error. The rearrangement links TRBV9 to TRBJ2-7; possibly TRBD1 or TRBD2 for D (7 bases each). The germline V gene has CDR1 SGDLS and CDR2 YYNGEE. The CDR3 is made up of 14 amino acids. CDR3 sequence (DNA): TGTGCCCGCAGCGTAGGGGAGGGGGCGGTCGAGCAGTACTTC. It specifies CARSVGEGAVEQYF.

The chain is built from TRBV7-6 and TRBJ2-2, with 8 bases matching TRBD2. V dropped 5 bases and J dropped 1; count of bases not matched to a gene: 3. The CDR3 has 15 residues. Germline V gene lookup returns CDR1 SGHVS and CDR2 FNYEAQ. DNA of the CDR3: TGTGCCAGCAGCCAACTAGCGGAGAACACCGGGGAGCTGTTTTTT. It encodes CASSQLAENTGELFF.

In this sample, this clone turned up a few times. The chain is built from TRBV28 and TRBJ1-1; D uncertain. The CDR3 has 13 amino acids. The V gene's germline CDR1 is MDHEN and CDR2 SYDVKM. Trimming took 3 bases from V and 4 from J, leaving 9 bases between them. The DNA of the CDR3 is TGTGCCAGCAGTTTTACCGTAGGCACTGAAGCTTTCTTT. It specifies CASSFTVGTEAFF.

The chain recombines TRBV19 with TRBJ1-1; 10 nucleotides match TRBD1. In germline, CDR1 is LNHDA, CDR2 SQIVND (reference sequence). The junction had 9 bases not matched to a gene; V was cut back by 8 bases and J by 0 bases. The CDR3 contains 16 residues. The CDR3 is CASGPGQGKLNTEAFF. The DNA of the CDR3 is TGTGCCAGTGGGCCGGGACAGGGGAAATTGAACACTGAAGCTTTCTTT.

This chain connects TRBV6-6 to TRBJ2-1; unclear D gene. The CDR3 sequence is 16 residues long. Germline V gene data show CDR1 as MNHNY and CDR2 as SVGAGI (reference sequence). V lost 0 bases to trimming and J lost 1 base, with 10 bases between them. CDR3 bases: TGTGCCAGCAGTTACTCAGTGGGCGGTTCCTACAATGAGCAGTTCTTC. Protein product: CASSYSVGGSYNEQFF.

This clone was detected once. The gene calls are TRBV30 and TRBJ2-3; D is ambiguous. There are 11 residues in the CDR3. Germline V gives CDR1 GTSNPN, CDR2 SVGIG (reference sequence). The V end lost 7 bases, the J end lost 6 bases, and 11 bases lay between the germline ends. The CDR3 region has the DNA TGTGCCTCTTACTCCGTGGATACGCAGTATTTT. The encoded protein is CASYSVDTQYF.

The CDR3 sequence: CASSPGLVAEQFF. The CDR3 DNA follows: TGTGCCAGCAGTCCGGGACTAGTGGCCGAGCAGTTCTTC. The genes are TRBV11-3 and TRBJ2-1; 8 nucleotides line up with TRBD2. Germline CDR1 SGHNT, CDR2 YENEEA. Trimming at V came to 6 bases and at J to 10 bases, leaving 8 bases not matched to a gene. This CDR3 is 13 amino acids long. The full variable domain, completed using reference TRBV11-3 and TRBJ2-1, is EAGVVQSPRYKIIEKKQPVAFWCNPISGHNTLYWYLQNLGQGPELLIRYENEEAVDDSQLPKDRFSAERLKGVDSTLKIQPAELGDSAVYLCASSPGLVAEQFFGPGTRLTVL.

This chain uses TRBV10-3 with TRBJ1-3; D unresolved. The V and J ends lost 3 bases and 0 bases respectively, with 12 bases between them. The CDR3 is 16 residues long. Per the germline V gene, CDR1 is ENHRY and CDR2 is SYGVKD. The CDR3 is CAISDPQSRSGNTIYF. CDR3 nucleotide sequence: TGTGCCATCAGTGACCCTCAGTCCCGCTCTGGAAACACCATATATTTT.

The rearrangement joins TRBV27 to TRBJ2-7, with 8 bases that match TRBD2. This CDR3 region has 15 residues. Germline CDR1 is MNHEY and CDR2 is SMNVEV (reference sequence). The ends lost 3 bases at V and 3 bases at J; junction bases unmatched: 7. In nucleotides, the CDR3 is TGTGCCAGCAGTTTTTATGGCGGGAGGAGCTACGAGCAGTACTTC. It is translated as CASSFYGGRSYEQYF.

This clone was seen just once. The genes are TRBV28 and TRBJ2-2; D uncertain. Germline-derived CDR1 and CDR2 are MDHEN and SYDVKM. Deletions cut 6 bases from V and 1 base from J, with 9 bases between. There are 14 residues in the CDR3. CDR3 sequence reads: CASSLTLNTGELFF. CDR3 DNA sequence: TGTGCCAGCAGCCTGACATTGAACACCGGGGAGCTGTTTTTT.

The V gene is TRBV9, the J gene TRBJ1-3; no clear D gene. Trimming stripped 3 bases from V and 0 bases from J, with 7 bases between. The germline gives CDR1 SGDLS, CDR2 YYNGEE. The CDR3 totals 14 residues. The CDR3 DNA sequence: TGTGCCAGCAGCGGAGGGAGCTCTGGAAACACCATATATTTT. Translated: CASSGGSSGNTIYF.

The chain employs TRBV25-1 and TRBJ1-1; 8 bases map to TRBD1. CDR1 is MGHDK and CDR2 is SYGVNS in the germline V gene. The V segment lost 4 bases and the J segment 3 bases; nucleotides outside the gene matches: 7. The CDR3 runs to 15 residues. CDR3 nucleotides: TGTGCCAGCAGTGCCGGACAGGGCTGGGACACTGAAGCTTTCTTT. It encodes CASSAGQGWDTEAFF.

V usage is TRBV7-6 and J usage is TRBJ2-4; TRBD1 aligns across 7 bases. Germline V lookup: CDR1 SGHVS, CDR2 FNYEAQ. This CDR3 spans 16 amino acids. V dropped 5 bases and J dropped 6; count of bases not matched to a gene: 13. As DNA, the CDR3 is TGTGCCAGCAGCCCGACCCTGGCAGGGGGTAGAAACATTCAGTACTTC. Amino acid sequence: CASSPTLAGGRNIQYF.

CDR3 nucleotide sequence: TGTGCCAGCAGCTTAATTGCGGGAGGTAGAAACATTCAGTACTTC. Translating gives CASSLIAGGRNIQYF. J is TRBJ2-4 and V is TRBV7-2; 8 bases are shared with TRBD2. The ends lost 2 bases at V and 6 bases at J; junction bases unmatched: 6. The CDR3 length is 15 residues. The germline V gene has CDR1 SGHTA and CDR2 FQGNSA.